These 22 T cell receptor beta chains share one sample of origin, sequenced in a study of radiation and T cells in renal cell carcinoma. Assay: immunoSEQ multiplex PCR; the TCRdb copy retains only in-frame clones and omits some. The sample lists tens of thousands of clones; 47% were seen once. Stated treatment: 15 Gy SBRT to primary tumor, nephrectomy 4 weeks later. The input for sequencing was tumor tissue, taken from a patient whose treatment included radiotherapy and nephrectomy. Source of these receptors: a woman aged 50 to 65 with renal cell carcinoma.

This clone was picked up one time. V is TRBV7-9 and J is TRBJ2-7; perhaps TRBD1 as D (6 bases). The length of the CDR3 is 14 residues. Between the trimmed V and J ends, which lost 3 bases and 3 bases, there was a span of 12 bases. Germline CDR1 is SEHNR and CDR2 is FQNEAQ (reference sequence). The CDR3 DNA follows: TGTGCCAGCAGCTTGTCCGGCAGGGGCTACGAGCAGTACTTC. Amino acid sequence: CASSLSGRGYEQYF.

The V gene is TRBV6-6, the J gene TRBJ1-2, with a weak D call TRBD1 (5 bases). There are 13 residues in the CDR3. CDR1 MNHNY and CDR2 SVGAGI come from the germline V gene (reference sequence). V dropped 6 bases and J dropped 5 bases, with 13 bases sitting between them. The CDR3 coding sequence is TGTGCCAGCAGAAGAAATGAGGGGTATGGCTACACCTTC. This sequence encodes CASRRNEGYGYTF.

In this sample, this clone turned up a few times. The CDR3 sequence is CASSRDRVDTGELFF. As DNA, the CDR3 is TGTGCCAGCAGTCGGGACAGAGTTGACACCGGGGAGCTGTTTTTT. The gene calls are TRBV2 and TRBJ2-2, with 7 bases identical to TRBD1. Germline-derived CDR1 and CDR2 are SNHLY and FYNNEI. Losses at the gene ends were 5 bases for V and 3 bases for J; bases not matched to a gene: 6. The CDR3 sequence is 15 residues long. The full variable domain, with the rest looked up from reference TRBV2 and TRBJ2-2, is EPEVTQTPSHQVTQMGQEVILRCVPISNHLYFYWYRQILGQKVEFLVSFYNNEISEKSEIFDDQFSVERPDGSNFTLKIRSTKLEDSAMYFCASSRDRVDTGELFFGEGSRLTVL.

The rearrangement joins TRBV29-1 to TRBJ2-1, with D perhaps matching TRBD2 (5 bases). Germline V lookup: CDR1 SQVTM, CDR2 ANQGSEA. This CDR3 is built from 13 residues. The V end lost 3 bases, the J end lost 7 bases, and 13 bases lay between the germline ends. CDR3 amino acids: CSVDWGGRNEQFF. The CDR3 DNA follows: TGCAGCGTTGACTGGGGTGGGAGAAATGAGCAGTTCTTC.

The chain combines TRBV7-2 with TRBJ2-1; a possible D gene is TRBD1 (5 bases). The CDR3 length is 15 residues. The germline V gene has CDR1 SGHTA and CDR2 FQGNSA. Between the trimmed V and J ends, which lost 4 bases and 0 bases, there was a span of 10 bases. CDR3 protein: CASSSDISSYNEQFF. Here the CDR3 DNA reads TGTGCCAGCAGCTCGGACATAAGCTCCTACAATGAGCAGTTCTTC.

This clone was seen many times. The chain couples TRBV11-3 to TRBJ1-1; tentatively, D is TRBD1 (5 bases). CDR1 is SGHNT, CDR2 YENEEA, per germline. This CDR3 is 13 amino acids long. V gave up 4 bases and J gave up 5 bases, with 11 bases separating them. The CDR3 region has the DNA TGTGCCAGCAGCTCCAGGGAATATACTGAAGCTTTCTTT. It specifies CASSSREYTEAFF.

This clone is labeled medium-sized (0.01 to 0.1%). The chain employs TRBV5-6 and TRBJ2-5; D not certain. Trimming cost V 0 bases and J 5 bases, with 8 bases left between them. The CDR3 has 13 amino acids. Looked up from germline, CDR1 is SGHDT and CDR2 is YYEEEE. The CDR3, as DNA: TGTGCCAGCAGCTTGGACACGGCGGAGACCCAGTACTTC. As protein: CASSLDTAETQYF. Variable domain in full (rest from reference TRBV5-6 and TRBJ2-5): DAGVTQSPTHLIKTRGQQVTLRCSPKSGHDTVSWYQQALGQGPQFIFQYYEEEERQRGNFPDRFSGHQFPNYSSELNVNALLLGDSALYLCASSLDTAETQYFGPGTRLLVL.

CDR3 sequence: CASSPPTGSRGEKLFF. Written as DNA, the CDR3 is TGTGCCAGCTCACCACCCACGGGGTCAAGAGGGGAAAAACTGTTTTTT. The chain employs TRBV18 and TRBJ1-4; no clear D. Trimming removed 0 bases from V and 8 bases from J, with 16 bases in between. The CDR3 runs to 16 residues. Germline lookup yields CDR1 KGHSH and CDR2 LQKENI.

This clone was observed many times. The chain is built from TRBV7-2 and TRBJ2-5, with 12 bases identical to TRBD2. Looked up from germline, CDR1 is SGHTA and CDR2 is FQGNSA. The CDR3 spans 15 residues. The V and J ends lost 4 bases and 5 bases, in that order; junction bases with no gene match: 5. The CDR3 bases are TGTGCCAGCAGCTCTAGCGGGGGGGCCGGGGAGACCCAGTACTTC. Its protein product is CASSSSGGAGETQYF.

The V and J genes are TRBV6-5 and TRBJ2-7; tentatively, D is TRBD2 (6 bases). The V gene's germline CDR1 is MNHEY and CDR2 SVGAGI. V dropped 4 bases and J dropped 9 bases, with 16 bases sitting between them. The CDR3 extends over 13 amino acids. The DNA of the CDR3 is TGTGCCAGCAGTTCCGGCGGGGCCCGCCGGCAGTACTTC. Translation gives CASSSGGARRQYF.

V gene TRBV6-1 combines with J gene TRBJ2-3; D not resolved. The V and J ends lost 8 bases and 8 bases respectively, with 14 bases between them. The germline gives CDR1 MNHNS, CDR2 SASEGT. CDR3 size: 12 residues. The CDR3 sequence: CASLSSLGTQYF. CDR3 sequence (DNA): TGTGCCAGCTTGAGCTCCCTCGGTACGCAGTATTTT.

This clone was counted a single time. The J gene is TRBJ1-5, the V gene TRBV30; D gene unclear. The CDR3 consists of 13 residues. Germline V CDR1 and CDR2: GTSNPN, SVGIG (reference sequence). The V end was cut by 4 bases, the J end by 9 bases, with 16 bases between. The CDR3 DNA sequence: TGTGCCTGGAACGACGGCCTGCAAGGGCCCCAGCATTTT. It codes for CAWNDGLQGPQHF.

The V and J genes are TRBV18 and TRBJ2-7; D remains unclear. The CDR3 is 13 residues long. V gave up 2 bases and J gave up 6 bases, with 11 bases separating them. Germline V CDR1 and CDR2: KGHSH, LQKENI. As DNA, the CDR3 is TGTGCCAGCTCACCAGTGACAACCTCCGAGCAGTACTTC. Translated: CASSPVTTSEQYF.

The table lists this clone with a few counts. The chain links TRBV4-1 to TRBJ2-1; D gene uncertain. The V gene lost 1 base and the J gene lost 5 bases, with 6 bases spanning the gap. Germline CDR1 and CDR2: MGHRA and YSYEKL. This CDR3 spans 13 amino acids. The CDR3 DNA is TGCGCCAGCAGCCAAGCTCAAGACAATGAGCAGTTCTTC. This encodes CASSQAQDNEQFF.

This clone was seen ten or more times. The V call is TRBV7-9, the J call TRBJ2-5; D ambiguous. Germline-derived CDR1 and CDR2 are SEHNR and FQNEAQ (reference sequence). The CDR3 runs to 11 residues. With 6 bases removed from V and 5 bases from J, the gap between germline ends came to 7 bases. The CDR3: CASRSWETQYF. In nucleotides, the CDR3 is TGTGCCAGCAGGTCCTGGGAGACCCAGTACTTC.

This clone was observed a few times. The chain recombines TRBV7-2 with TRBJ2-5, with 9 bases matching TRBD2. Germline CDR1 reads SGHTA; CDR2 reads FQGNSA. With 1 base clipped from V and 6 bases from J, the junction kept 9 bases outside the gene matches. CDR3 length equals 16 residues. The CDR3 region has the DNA TGTGCCAGCAGCTTAGAAGGCAGCGGGGGGTTTAAGACCCAGTACTTC. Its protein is CASSLEGSGGFKTQYF.

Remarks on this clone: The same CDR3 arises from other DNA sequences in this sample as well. The CDR3 coding sequence is TGTGCCAGTAGTATTTCAGCGAACACTGAAGCTTTCTTT. Protein: CASSISANTEAFF. The chain has TRBV19 and TRBJ1-1; D is undetermined. Germline assignment: CDR1 LNHDA and CDR2 SQIVND (reference sequence). CDR3 size: 13 residues. V was trimmed by 3 bases and J by 1 base, leaving 6 bases between them.

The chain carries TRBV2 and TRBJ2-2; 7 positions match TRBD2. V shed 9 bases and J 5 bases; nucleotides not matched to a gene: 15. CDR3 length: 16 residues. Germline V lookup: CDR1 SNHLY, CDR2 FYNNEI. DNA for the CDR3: TGTGCCAGTTCTTGGGAGGCGGGGGTGGTTACCGGGGAGCTGTTTTTT. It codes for CASSWEAGVVTGELFF.

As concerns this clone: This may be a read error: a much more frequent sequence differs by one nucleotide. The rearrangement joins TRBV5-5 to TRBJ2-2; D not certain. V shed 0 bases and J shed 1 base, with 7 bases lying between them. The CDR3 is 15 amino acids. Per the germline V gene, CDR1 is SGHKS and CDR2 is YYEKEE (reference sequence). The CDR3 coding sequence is TGTGCCAGCAGCTTGGGACCGATGAACACCGGGGAGCTGTTTTTT. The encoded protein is CASSLGPMNTGELFF.

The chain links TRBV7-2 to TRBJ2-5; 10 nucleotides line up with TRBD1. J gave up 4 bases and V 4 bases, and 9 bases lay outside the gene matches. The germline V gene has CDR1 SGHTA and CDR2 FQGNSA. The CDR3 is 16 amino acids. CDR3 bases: TGTGCCAGCAGCTCGACAGGGGGCTCTTTCGGAGAGACCCAGTACTTC. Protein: CASSSTGGSFGETQYF.

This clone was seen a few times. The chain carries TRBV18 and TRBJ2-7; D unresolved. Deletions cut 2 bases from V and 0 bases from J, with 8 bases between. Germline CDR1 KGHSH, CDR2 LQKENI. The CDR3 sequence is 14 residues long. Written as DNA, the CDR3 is TGTGCCAGCTCACCAAAAAGGGACTCCTACGAGCAGTACTTC. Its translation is CASSPKRDSYEQYF.

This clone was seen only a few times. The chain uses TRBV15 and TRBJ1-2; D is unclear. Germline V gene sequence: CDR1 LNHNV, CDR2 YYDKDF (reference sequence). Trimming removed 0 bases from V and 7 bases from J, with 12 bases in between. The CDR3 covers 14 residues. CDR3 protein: CATSRDGVALGYTF. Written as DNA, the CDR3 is TGTGCCACCAGCAGAGATGGGGTAGCCCTTGGCTACACCTTC.